The 18 T cell receptor beta chains in this list originate from one sample, sequenced in a study of shared clonotypes between healthy human individuals. TCRdb's table, derived via immunoSEQ multiplex PCR, lists solely in-frame clones and lacks some. The sample includes 450,000 to 700,000 clones, roughly 95% seen only once; the top ten take less than 0.13%. Naive CD8 cells lacked CD45RO and underwent positive selection for CCR7, leaving out terminally differentiated effector memory CD45RA+ cells. The specimen was naive CD8+ T cells sorted from blood. These receptors were taken from a woman aged 25 to 39 in good health.

The V call is TRBV15, the J call TRBJ2-4; D possibly corresponds to TRBD1 (6 bases). Germline values: CDR1 LNHNV, CDR2 YYDKDF (reference sequence). V lost 4 bases and J lost 6, with 19 bases in between. This CDR3 is 16 amino acids long. The CDR3 nucleotides read TGTGCCACCAGCAAAGATCAGGGGAGTTGGGTAAACATTCAGTACTTC. It yields the protein CATSKDQGSWVNIQYF.

This clone was seen more than once but under ten times. CDR3 protein: CASRGQMNTEAFF. CDR3 in DNA: TGTGCCAGCCGGGGACAGATGAACACTGAAGCTTTCTTT. V usage is TRBV5-4 and J usage is TRBJ1-1, with 7 bases matching TRBD1. The CDR3 covers 13 residues. The V segment lost 7 bases and the J segment 0 bases; nucleotides outside the gene matches: 3. In germline, CDR1 is SGHNT, CDR2 YYREEE (reference sequence).

This clone has just one count. V and J are TRBV28 and TRBJ1-5; no definite D call. The CDR3 is 12 amino acids. The V and J ends lost 8 bases and 6 bases respectively, with 11 bases between them. The germline V gene has CDR1 MDHEN and CDR2 SYDVKM. Here the CDR3 DNA reads TGTGCCAGCGAACTCATGGGTCAGCCCCAGCATTTT. It translates to CASELMGQPQHF.

This chain joins TRBV27 and TRBJ2-1; D remains unclear. Germline CDR1 and CDR2: MNHEY and SMNVEV (reference sequence). The V end lost 8 bases, the J end lost 0 bases, and 8 bases lay between the germline ends. CDR3 size: 13 residues. CDR3 DNA: TGTGCCAGCGGGTTAAGCTCCTACAATGAGCAGTTCTTC. This gives the protein CASGLSSYNEQFF.

The genes are TRBV6-1 and TRBJ1-1; 7 bases align to TRBD1. Per the germline V gene, CDR1 is MNHNS and CDR2 is SASEGT. The junction had 6 bases not matched to a gene; V was cut back by 2 bases and J by 0 bases. The CDR3 spans 16 residues. The DNA of the CDR3 is TGTGCCAGCAGTGAAATAGAAGGGACAGTGAACACTGAAGCTTTCTTT. Amino acid sequence: CASSEIEGTVNTEAFF.

The chain links TRBV19 to TRBJ2-1; 7 bases align to TRBD2. The J segment lost 1 base and the V segment lost 3 bases, leaving 3 bases of the junction unmatched. CDR1 LNHDA and CDR2 SQIVND come from the germline V gene (reference sequence). The CDR3 runs 15 residues. The CDR3 loop is CASSIQRDSYNEQFF. CDR3 DNA: TGTGCCAGTAGTATCCAGCGGGATTCCTACAATGAGCAGTTCTTC. Complete variable domain (other parts from reference TRBV19 and TRBJ2-1): DGGITQSPKYLFRKEGQNVTLSCEQNLNHDAMYWYRQDPGQGLRLIYYSQIVNDFQKGDIAEGYSVSREKKESFPLTVTSAQKNPTAFYLCASSIQRDSYNEQFFGPGTRLTVL.

The rearrangement uses TRBV2 and TRBJ2-7, with D possibly matching TRBD1 (5 bases). CDR1 is SNHLY and CDR2 is FYNNEI in the germline V gene. Trimming cost V 2 bases and J 7 bases, with 21 bases left between them. The CDR3 length is 16 residues. The CDR3 region is CASSETATATHGEQYF. The DNA for the CDR3 is TGTGCCAGCAGTGAAACCGCGACAGCGACCCATGGGGAGCAGTACTTC.

This chain uses TRBV5-1 with TRBJ2-7; unclear D gene. The CDR3 loop spans 13 amino acids. V lost 8 bases to trimming and J lost 0 bases, with 12 bases between them. Germline values: CDR1 SGHRS, CDR2 YFSETQ. CDR3 region: CASRSLGSYEQYF. In DNA form, the CDR3 reads TGCGCCAGTAGGAGCCTGGGCTCCTACGAGCAGTACTTC.

This rearrangement joins TRBV28 to TRBJ1-5; D is uncertain. CDR3 length: 14 residues. Germline V gives CDR1 MDHEN, CDR2 SYDVKM. V was clipped by 10 bases and J by 2 bases, with 15 bases between them. The CDR3, as DNA: TGTGCCACCTTAGAGCAGAACCGCAATCAGCCCCAGCATTTT. Translated, it gives CATLEQNRNQPQHF.

V gene TRBV27 combines with J gene TRBJ2-1, with 10 bases identical to TRBD1. The V gene end was trimmed by 8 bases and the J gene end by 8 bases; junction bases not matched to a gene: 6. The germline gives CDR1 MNHEY, CDR2 SMNVEV (reference sequence). This CDR3 comprises 13 residues. CDR3 coding DNA: TGTGCCAGCGGGGACAGGGGTCTCCATGAGCAGTTCTTC. This translates into CASGDRGLHEQFF.

The J gene is TRBJ2-7, the V gene TRBV6-1; D not resolved. Germline V gene data show CDR1 as MNHNS and CDR2 as SASEGT. The CDR3 consists of 14 residues. With 3 bases removed from V and 2 bases from J, the gap between germline ends came to 11 bases. In nucleotides, the CDR3 is TGTGCCAGCAGTGATGACGGGCTAACCTACGAGCAGTACTTC. It encodes CASSDDGLTYEQYF.

J is TRBJ1-5 and V is TRBV10-1; D gene uncertain. Deletions cut 2 bases from V and 5 bases from J, with 4 bases between. Germline V gene lookup returns CDR1 WNHNN and CDR2 SYGVQD (reference sequence). The CDR3 has 12 amino acids. CDR3 sequence (DNA): TGCGCCAGCAGTGAGAAGCATCAGCCCCAGCATTTT. It yields the protein CASSEKHQPQHF.

The V gene is TRBV29-1, the J gene TRBJ1-1, with 8 bases matching TRBD1. The CDR3 has 10 amino acids. Germline V CDR1 and CDR2: SQVTM, ANQGSEA. With V trimmed by 7 bases and J by 11 bases, 6 bases remained unmatched. CDR3 in amino acids: CSAVDRDAFF. For the CDR3, the DNA is TGCAGCGCCGTGGACAGGGACGCTTTCTTT.

The gene calls are TRBV5-4 and TRBJ2-7, with D perhaps matching TRBD1 or TRBD2 (5 bases each). CDR1 is SGHNT, CDR2 YYREEE, per germline (reference sequence). With 0 bases removed from V and 7 bases from J, the gap between germline ends came to 14 bases. This CDR3 region has 14 residues. The CDR3 sequence: CASSLGGPRPEQYF. Written as DNA, the CDR3 is TGTGCCAGCAGCTTGGGGGGACCCCGTCCGGAGCAGTACTTC.

The genes are TRBV2 and TRBJ2-1, with D perhaps TRBD1 (5 bases). The ends were cut back, 0 bases at V and 0 bases at J, with 12 bases in the middle. The CDR3 has 17 amino acids. CDR1 SNHLY and CDR2 FYNNEI come from the germline V gene. CDR3 loop: CASSEATEQSSYNEQFF. The CDR3 DNA reads TGTGCCAGCAGTGAAGCGACAGAGCAAAGCTCCTACAATGAGCAGTTCTTC.

CDR3 nucleotide sequence: TGTGCCAGCAGCTTAGCAGGCAGCATAGGGTACGAGCAGTACTTC. Its translation is CASSLAGSIGYEQYF. The chain has TRBV7-6 and TRBJ2-7; D remains ambiguous. The CDR3 is 15 residues long. V lost 0 bases and J lost 4, with 13 bases in between. The germline V gene has CDR1 SGHVS and CDR2 FNYEAQ.

The rearrangement uses TRBV4-1 and TRBJ1-2; D not certain. Germline loops: CDR1 MGHRA, CDR2 YSYEKL. The length of the CDR3 is 14 residues. V was shortened by 0 bases and J by 1 base, with 6 bases between the two germline ends. The CDR3: CASSQDGFNYGYTF. CDR3 bases: TGCGCCAGCAGCCAAGATGGATTTAACTATGGCTACACCTTC.

The count of this clone is one. CDR3 DNA sequence: TGTGTCACAGGGCGACTCCTAAGCGAGCAGTACTTC. Its protein product is CVTGRLLSEQYF. The V call is TRBV6-5, the J call TRBJ2-5, with D possibly being TRBD1 (6 bases). The end of the DNA is better explained by TRBJ2-7, so the J call may be wrong. The CDR3 is made up of 12 amino acids. Germline lookup yields CDR1 MNHEY and CDR2 SVGAGI.